These 8 T cell receptor beta chains came from one sample sequenced in a study of T cells in Graves' hyperthyroidism and ophthalmopathy. Amplification of TCR beta CDR3 regions used RNA as the template. Initially, a first-round RT-PCR of the TCR CDR3 employed the HTBI primer set. TCRdb analysed the multiplex PCR reads with MiXCR anew, one entry per CDR3 protein. The table lists 550,000 to 700,000 distinct CDR3 sequences, under 60% of them singletons. The sample taken for sequencing was peripheral blood or thyroid tissue (not recorded which). The origin of the receptors is an adult woman with Graves' disease, either hyperthyroidism or ophthalmopathy (not recorded which).

V is TRBV10-3 and J is TRBJ2-5; D may be TRBD1 (6 bases). The CDR3 runs 19 residues. CDR1 is ENHRY, CDR2 SYGVKD, per germline. V lost 3 bases to trimming and J lost 4 bases, with 27 bases between them. CDR3: CAISDPPGTTTGVVETQYF. The CDR3 DNA is TGTGCCATCAGTGACCCTCCCGGGACAACAACTGGAGTGGTAGAGACCCAGTACTTC.

This chain connects TRBV7-8 to TRBJ2-5; D may be TRBD1 or TRBD2 (5 bases each). Trimming took 8 bases from V and 6 from J, leaving 22 bases between them. Per the germline V gene, CDR1 is SGHVS and CDR2 is FQNEAQ. This CDR3 spans 15 amino acids. CDR3: CASWPQLGAEKTQYF. CDR3 nucleotides: TGTGCCAGCTGGCCGCAACTAGGGGCTGAAAAGACCCAGTACTTC.

The chain employs TRBV18 and TRBJ2-7; no firm D call. Germline V gene data show CDR1 as KGHSH and CDR2 as LQKENI. The CDR3 has 13 amino acids. V lost 0 bases and J lost 4, with 7 bases in between. The CDR3 bases are TGTGCCAGCTCACCACCCCACGGGTACGAGCAGTACTTC. The encoded protein is CASSPPHGYEQYF.

The chain joins TRBV7-2 to TRBJ2-5; TRBD1 is a possible D gene (6 bases). CDR1 is SGHTA and CDR2 is FQGNSA in the germline V gene. CDR3 length: 16 residues. Trimming pared 1 base from V and 4 bases from J, leaving 16 bases between. CDR3 protein: CASSLDRPGAGETQYF. DNA of the CDR3: TGTGCCAGCAGCTTAGATCGGCCAGGGGCTGGAGAGACCCAGTACTTC.

The V and J genes are TRBV20-1 and TRBJ2-5, with TRBD1 matching 7 bases. The germline V gene has CDR1 DFQATT and CDR2 SNEGSKA (reference sequence). The CDR3 consists of 13 residues. Trimming at V came to 7 bases and at J to 5 bases, leaving 10 bases not matched to a gene. This chain's CDR3 is CSVTGQERETQYF. For the CDR3, the DNA is TGCAGTGTAACCGGACAGGAACGGGAGACCCAGTACTTC.

Points on this clonotype: An end of the junction does not agree with germline; a read error may underlie this. The V gene is TRBV7-8, the J gene TRBJ2-7, with D tentatively TRBD2 (6 bases). CDR1 SGHVS and CDR2 FQNEAQ come from the germline V gene. The CDR3 covers 16 residues. The CDR3 DNA reads as TGTGCCAGCAACCGGGAGACGGTACATCTTCCCTACGGGCAGTACTTC. As protein: CASNRETVHLPYGQYF.

This clonotype was counted ten times or more. The chain has TRBV12-3 or TRBV12-4 and TRBJ1-4; 8 bases match TRBD1. V shed 6 bases and J 8 bases; nucleotides not matched to a gene: 8. The CDR3 has 14 residues. This CDR3 reads CASRYRGIEEKLFF. In DNA, the CDR3 is TGTGCCAGCAGATACAGGGGGATAGAGGAAAAACTGTTTTTT.

This chain links TRBV12-3 or TRBV12-4 with TRBJ1-5; D might be TRBD1 (6 bases). V lost 4 bases and J lost 0, with 10 bases in between. This CDR3 has 15 residues. CDR3 in amino acids: CASSSGAISNQPQHF. For the CDR3, the DNA is TGTGCCAGCAGTTCAGGGGCCATTAGCAATCAGCCCCAGCATTTT.